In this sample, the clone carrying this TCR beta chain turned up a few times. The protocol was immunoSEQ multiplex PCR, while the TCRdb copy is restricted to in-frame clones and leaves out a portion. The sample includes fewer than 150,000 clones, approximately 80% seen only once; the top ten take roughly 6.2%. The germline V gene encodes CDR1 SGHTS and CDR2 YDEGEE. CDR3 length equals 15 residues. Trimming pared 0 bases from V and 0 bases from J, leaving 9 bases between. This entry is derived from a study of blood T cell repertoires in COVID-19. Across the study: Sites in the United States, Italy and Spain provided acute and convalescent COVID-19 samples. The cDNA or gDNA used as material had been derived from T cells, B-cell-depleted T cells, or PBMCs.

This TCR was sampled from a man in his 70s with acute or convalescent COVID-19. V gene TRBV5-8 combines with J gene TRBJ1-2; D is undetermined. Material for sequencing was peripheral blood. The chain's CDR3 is CASSLVAVTNYGYTF. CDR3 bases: TGTGCCAGCAGCTTGGTGGCAGTTACTAACTATGGCTACACCTTC.